In this sample, the clone carrying this TCR beta chain turned up a few times. Its cognate antigen is unknown. These data come from a study of T cell responses to AZD1222 COVID-19 vaccine. Study outcomes and limitations: A mostly white British donor set with more females was recruited, and clonal diversity was possibly underestimated.

V was clipped by 6 bases and J by 1 base; unmatched bases: 7. Germline loops: CDR1 LNHDA, CDR2 SQIVND (reference sequence). The CDR3 consists of 15 residues. TCRdb keeps only in-frame clones here, not all; method: immunoSEQ multiplex PCR. This table has tens of thousands of clones, roughly 84% appearing once. The chain is built from TRBV19 and TRBJ1-1; 8 bases fit TRBD1. The starting material was peripheral blood, obtained on day 0 of AZD1222 vaccination. This receptor was taken from an adult in good health. CDR3 DNA: TGTGCCAGTAGGCCTCGGACAGGGTGGAACACTGAAGCTTTCTTT. Residues: CASRPRTGWNTEAFF.